The rows below give T cell receptor beta chains drawn from one sample of a study of early T cells in non-severe SARS-CoV-2 infection. One entry per CDR3 protein, called by TCRdb with MiXCR from the 5' RACE reads. The sample records tens of thousands of distinct CDR3 sequences, 6.6% being singletons. The specimen sequenced was whole blood. Source of these receptors: an adult who was a healthcare worker with PCR-confirmed SARS-CoV-2 infection or an uninfected control (not recorded which). CDR3s include the opening cysteine and the closing phenylalanine or tryptophan. A D gene is named only where the DNA matches it firmly. Clone size is not always given. Where it is, it says once, few, many or a class for expanded clones.

d_call j_call clone_size v_call cdr3_nt cdr3_aa
NA TRBJ2-3 NA TRBV28 TGTGCCAGCACCATAAGCACAAGGGGATCAGATACGCAGTATTTT CASTISTRGSDTQYF
TRBD2 TRBJ2-2 few TRBV10-3 TGTGCCATCTCCGGGACTATAGACACCGGGGAGCTGTTTTTT CAISGTIDTGELFF
NA TRBJ1-1 many TRBV6-5 TGTGCCAGCAGTTACTCGGCAGGGTTGAACACTGAAGCTTTCTTT CASSYSAGLNTEAFF
NA TRBJ2-2 many TRBV21-1 TGTGCCAGCAGCAAGACAGTGAACACCGGGGAGCTGTTTTTT CASSKTVNTGELFF
TRBD2 TRBJ2-5 many TRBV6-2/TRBV6-3 TGTGCCAGCAGATCAACCGGGACTAGAAGAGGGACCCAGTACTTC CASRSTGTRRGTQYF
NA TRBJ1-6 many TRBV6-1 TGTGCCAGCTGGGATAATTCACCCCTCCACTTT CASWDNSPLHF
TRBD2 TRBJ2-1 many TRBV7-6 TGTGCCAGCAGCCCCCACCAGCGGGAGGGCGGAGATGAGCAGTTCTTC CASSPHQREGGDEQFF
TRBD2 TRBJ2-1 few TRBV29-1 TGCAGCGTTGCAGGGACAGGCGATCCGGGACTAGCGGCGGTACCCTACAATGAGCAGTTCTTC CSVAGTGDPGLAAVPYNEQFF
TRBD1 TRBJ2-1 few TRBV5-4 TGTGCCAGCAGCCCCCGGGACAGGGGCGACAATGAGCAGTTCTTC CASSPRDRGDNEQFF
TRBD2 TRBJ2-3 NA TRBV29-1 TGCAGCGCTGGAGCGGGGGGGTTTGCAGATACGCAGTATTTT CSAGAGGFADTQYF
TRBD2 TRBJ2-4 many TRBV11-2 TGTGCCAGCAGCTTAGGGCCTGCGCCCAAAGCGGGGTTC CASSLGPAPKAGF
NA TRBJ2-1 NA TRBV27 TGTGCCAGCACCTCAAGGGACGGGCTCTCCTACTATGAGCAGTTCTTC CASTSRDGLSYYEQFF
NA TRBJ2-7 few TRBV24-1 TGTGCCACCAGTGATCACCCGGGGGAGCAGTACTTC CATSDHPGEQYF
TRBD1 TRBJ2-1 many TRBV29-1 TGCAGCGCTGGGGTTCCGGGACAGGGGGCAAATGAGCAGTTCTTC CSAGVPGQGANEQFF
NA TRBJ2-5 many TRBV7-6 TGTGCCAGCAGCGGACGGGAGATACAAGAGACCCAGTACTTC CASSGREIQETQYF
NA TRBJ1-2 many TRBV27 TGTGCCAGCACCCGGGGCCAGGGCGGCTATGGCTACACCTTC CASTRGQGGYGYTF
NA TRBJ2-7 NA TRBV27 TGTGCCAGCAGCCCAAACAGGAACTACGAGCAGTACTTC CASSPNRNYEQYF
NA TRBJ2-7 many TRBV6-1 TGTGCCAGCAGTGTTACGGGTTTTAGCGACGAGCAGTACTTC CASSVTGFSDEQYF
TRBD1 TRBJ2-4 many TRBV4-1 TGCGCCAGCAGCCAAAGGACAGGGGATTCCGGCAAAAACATTCAGTACTTC CASSQRTGDSGKNIQYF
NA TRBJ1-2 many TRBV27 TGTGCCAGCAGTTCCCGACAGGAAAACTATGGCTACACCTTC CASSSRQENYGYTF
NA TRBJ1-4 many TRBV11-2 TGTGCCAGCAGCTTAGGCCAGGCTAATGAAAAACTGTTTTTT CASSLGQANEKLFF
NA TRBJ2-2 few TRBV6-2/TRBV6-3 TGTGCCAGCAGTCCTTTCCTTAGGAGTGGGACCGGGGAGCTGTTTTTT CASSPFLRSGTGELFF
NA TRBJ2-5 many TRBV6-2/TRBV6-3 TGTGCCAGCAGTAACCAAGAGACCCAGTACTTC CASSNQETQYF
TRBD2 TRBJ2-7 NA TRBV19 TGTGCCAGCAGCGGGACGGTCCCCTACGAGCAGTACTTC CASSGTVPYEQYF
NA TRBJ2-1 many TRBV19 TGTGCCAGTAGTACGGAACCTGGGGCAGGGTACAATGAGCAGTTCTTC CASSTEPGAGYNEQFF
TRBD1 TRBJ1-2 NA TRBV29-1 TGCAGCGTTTCTGAGACAGGGTTGAATGGCTACACCTTC CSVSETGLNGYTF
NA TRBJ1-6 many TRBV4-3 TGCGCCAGCAGCCAAGATGGGGATTCGGTCAATAATTCACCCCTCCACTTT CASSQDGDSVNNSPLHF
NA TRBJ1-4 many TRBV29-1 TGCAGCGTTGAAGGAGGATCAGGGCTGTTTTTT CSVEGGSGLFF
NA TRBJ2-1 few TRBV4-3 TGCGCCAGCAGCCAAGTTGCCCTAGCCTACAATGAGCAGTTCTTC CASSQVALAYNEQFF
NA TRBJ2-7 few TRBV27 TGTGCCAGCCCCCAAAGTAACGAGCAGTACTTC CASPQSNEQYF
NA TRBJ1-2 NA TRBV4-3 TGCGCCAGCAGCCAAGGGGCCGCCGTGGGTTTTTATGGCTACACCTTC CASSQGAAVGFYGYTF
TRBD1 TRBJ1-5 many TRBV7-2 TGTGCCAGCAGCTACCTACAGGGGTTCAATCAGCCCCAGCATTTT CASSYLQGFNQPQHF
NA TRBJ1-2 many TRBV20-1 TGCAGTGCCCGAAGGCAGAACCGCTATGGCTACACCTTC CSARRQNRYGYTF
NA TRBJ1-3 many TRBV28 TGTGCCAGTCATACCAGCGCAACTGGAAACACCATATATTTT CASHTSATGNTIYF
NA TRBJ2-5 few TRBV12-3/TRBV12-4 TGTGCCAGCAGTTCCCGGACATCCGCCCAAGAGACCCAGTACTTC CASSSRTSAQETQYF
NA TRBJ1-1 many TRBV12-3/TRBV12-4 TGTGCCAGCAGTGCGGGCCGGAACACTGAAGCTTTCTTT CASSAGRNTEAFF
NA TRBJ2-5 many TRBV23-1 TGCGCCAGCAGTCATAAGAGGCAGGACCAAGAGACCCAGTACTTC CASSHKRQDQETQYF
NA TRBJ1-1 many TRBV5-1 TGCGCCAGCAGCCCCGACATGGCGGGAAGTGTATTCTTT CASSPDMAGSVFF
NA TRBJ1-5 many TRBV7-6 TGTGCCAGCAGCTTCCGGGAGGGTGGCAATCAGCCCCAGCATTTT CASSFREGGNQPQHF
NA TRBJ1-4 many TRBV5-1 TGCGCCAGCCGTCGGGCAGCAGCGATTGAAAAACTGTTTTTT CASRRAAAIEKLFF
NA TRBJ1-5 many TRBV24-1 TGTGCCACCAGTGATTTGCGAGGCAGATACAATCAGCCCCAGCATTTT CATSDLRGRYNQPQHF
NA TRBJ1-1 many TRBV29-1 TGCAGCGTTGAAGAGCAGGGAGACACTGAAGCTTTCTTT CSVEEQGDTEAFF
NA TRBJ2-7 many TRBV7-2 TGTGCCAGCAGCTGGCAGGGATCTGGCGAGCAGTACTTC CASSWQGSGEQYF
NA TRBJ2-7 few TRBV5-4 TGTGCCAGCAGCTTCCGAGACCCAGCCTACGAGCAGTACTTC CASSFRDPAYEQYF
NA TRBJ2-4 many TRBV20-1 TGCAGTGCGCGGCCAGGGTCCAAAAACATTCAGTACTTC CSARPGSKNIQYF
NA TRBJ2-3 few TRBV10-3 TGTGCCATTGGGACACCGAGCACAGATACGCAGTATTTT CAIGTPSTDTQYF
NA TRBJ2-1 NA TRBV7-6 TGTGCCAGCAGTTTGAGGGAATCATACAATGAGCAGTTCTTC CASSLRESYNEQFF
NA TRBJ2-1 many TRBV12-5 TGTGCTAGTGGTTTGGACAGCGCCAATGAGCAGTTCTTC CASGLDSANEQFF
NA TRBJ1-1 NA TRBV6-1 TGTGCCAGCAGTCCCCTTTACAGGGAAGTGAGGACTGAAGCTTTCTTT CASSPLYREVRTEAFF
TRBD2 TRBJ2-2 many TRBV19 TGTGCCAGTACCCGGACTAGCGGGGTTGGAACCGGGGAGCTGTTTTTT CASTRTSGVGTGELFF